The 30 T cell receptor beta chains in this list originate from one sample, sequenced in a study of T cells in Graves' hyperthyroidism and ophthalmopathy (dated by TCRdb to the late 2010s). Preparation of the library involved multiplex PCR. The reads were generated on an Illumina HiSeq 2000. Amplification of TCR beta CDR3 regions was carried out from RNA transcripts. A first-round RT-PCR of the TCR CDR3 used the HTBI primer set with the Qiagen OneStep RT-PCR kit. TCRdb handled the public reads itself, with Q25 trimming in fastp and clone calling in MiXCR, and kept productive beta chains. Every entry covers one CDR3 protein and lists the most common genes and DNA from its rows. The sample profile shows 480,000 or so distinct CDR3 sequences; 40% to 50% of them were found once. About two fifths of the sample comes from the top ten. Specimen: peripheral blood or thyroid tissue (not recorded which). All receptors derive from an adult woman with Graves' disease, either hyperthyroidism or ophthalmopathy (not recorded which).

The chain joins TRBV20-1 to TRBJ2-5; D might be TRBD2 (6 bases). The length of the CDR3 is 13 residues. In germline, CDR1 is DFQATT, CDR2 SNEGSKA (reference sequence). V gave up 6 bases and J gave up 9 bases, with 20 bases separating them. In nucleotides, the CDR3 is TGCAGTGCCTTGACGGGGTCGGGGGAGCCCCAGTACTTC. Translating it yields CSALTGSGEPQYF.

This clonotype was found many times. The chain has TRBV7-2 and TRBJ2-5; D may be TRBD1 or TRBD2 (5 bases each). CDR1 SGHTA and CDR2 FQGNSA come from the germline V gene. CDR3 length: 14 residues. Trimming took 3 bases from V and 5 from J, leaving 13 bases between them. The CDR3 here is CASSFGTSWETQYF. The CDR3 DNA follows: TGTGCCAGCAGCTTCGGGACCTCCTGGGAGACCCAGTACTTC. Full variable domain (missing parts from reference TRBV7-2 and TRBJ2-5): GAGVSQSPSNKVTEKGKDVELRCDPISGHTALYWYRQSLGQGLEFLIYFQGNSAPDKSGLPSDRFSAERTGGSVSTLTIQRTQQEDSAVYLCASSFGTSWETQYFGPGTRLLVL.

The chain recombines TRBV10-3 with TRBJ1-2; TRBD1 aligns across 9 bases. Per germline, CDR1 ENHRY and CDR2 SYGVKD. J lost 12 bases, V lost 7 bases, and 3 bases had no gene match. The CDR3 covers 10 residues. CDR3 in DNA: TGTGCCATCAAGGGACAGGGCGACACCTTC. Translation: CAIKGQGDTF.

This clonotype was seen repeatedly, ten times or more. V usage is TRBV28 and J usage is TRBJ2-5; D may be TRBD1 (6 bases). CDR1 is MDHEN and CDR2 is SYDVKM in the germline V gene. The ends were cut back, 5 bases at V and 3 bases at J, with 10 bases in the middle. CDR3 length: 13 residues. This CDR3 is CASSEGQEETQYF. The DNA for the CDR3 is TGTGCCAGCAGTGAGGGACAAGAAGAGACCCAGTACTTC.

At least ten counts were recorded for this clonotype. The rearrangement uses TRBV2 and TRBJ2-7; 8 bases are shared with TRBD2. After removal of 7 bases from V and 6 bases from J, the junction contained 8 bases not matched to a gene. The CDR3 contains 13 residues. Germline CDR1 SNHLY, CDR2 FYNNEI. This CDR3 is CASNRREEGEQYF. As DNA, the CDR3 is TGTGCCAGCAATAGGCGGGAGGAGGGCGAGCAGTACTTC.

The chain couples TRBV7-2 to TRBJ2-5; D unresolved. Per germline, CDR1 SGHTA and CDR2 FQGNSA. Trimming removed 4 bases at V and 7 bases at J, with 7 bases between. This CDR3 is built from 11 residues. The DNA for the CDR3 is TGTGCCAGCAGCTCCCTTGCGACCCAGTACTTC. This encodes CASSSLATQYF.

The gene calls are TRBV10-3 and TRBJ2-7, with 8 bases that match TRBD1. CDR3 size: 15 residues. The V segment lost 4 bases and the J segment 2 bases; nucleotides outside the gene matches: 7. The germline CDR1 and CDR2 sequences are ENHRY and SYGVKD. The CDR3 nucleotides are TGTGCCATCAGTGGAAAGGACAGGGCCACCTACGAGCAGTACTTC. Translated: CAISGKDRATYEQYF.

The genes are TRBV7-9 and TRBJ1-5, with 10 positions matching TRBD1. This CDR3 has 15 residues. J was trimmed by 7 bases and V by 5 bases; bases with no gene match: 8. Germline CDR1 reads SEHNR; CDR2 reads FQNEAQ (reference sequence). As DNA, the CDR3 is TGTGCCAGCAGCCACCGGGACAGGGGAGGACAGCCCCAGCATTTT. Residues: CASSHRDRGGQPQHF.

As concerns this clonotype: The junction does not match germline at one end; this may be a read error. The CDR3 region has the DNA TGCGCCAGCAGCTTGGACAGGGTTTCGAACACTGAGGCTTTCTTT. Encoded protein: CASSLDRVSNTEAFF. V and J are TRBV7-9 and TRBJ1-1; TRBD1 aligns across 8 bases. The CDR3 is 15 residues long. Germline CDR1 reads SEHNR; CDR2 reads FQNEAQ (reference sequence).

The rearrangement uses TRBV7-2 and TRBJ2-7; 12 nucleotides align to TRBD1. CDR3 size: 16 residues. Looked up from germline, CDR1 is SGHTA and CDR2 is FQGNSA. V shed 3 bases, J shed 4 bases, and the junction held 7 bases outside the gene matches. CDR3 bases: TGTGCCAGCAGCTTGTTGACGGGACAGGGGGCTTACGAGCAGTACTTC. Its translation: CASSLLTGQGAYEQYF.

J is TRBJ1-6 and V is TRBV11-2; 7 bases agree with TRBD1. CDR3 length equals 16 residues. Germline V gene data show CDR1 as SGHAT and CDR2 as FQNNGV. The V gene end was trimmed by 2 bases and the J gene end by 10 bases; junction bases not matched to a gene: 11. CDR3 region: CASSLHDRAEGSPLHF. CDR3 nucleotide sequence: TGTGCCAGCAGCTTACACGACAGGGCTGAAGGGTCACCCCTCCACTTT. The variable domain in full, completed from reference TRBV11-2 and TRBJ1-6, reads EAGVAQSPRYKIIEKRQSVAFWCNPISGHATLYWYQQILGQGPKLLIQFQNNGVVDDSQLPKDRFSAERLKGVDSTLKIQPAKLEDSAVYLCASSLHDRAEGSPLHFGNGTRLTVT.

The table lists this clonotype with many counts. The chain joins TRBV6-6 to TRBJ1-1, with D unclear. V gave up 6 bases and J gave up 6 bases, with 14 bases separating them. Germline V gene sequence: CDR1 MNHNY, CDR2 SVGAGI (reference sequence). This CDR3 is built from 13 residues. The CDR3 coding sequence is TGTGCCAGCAGGGACTCTTTGGGCCCTGAAGCTTTCTTT. It specifies CASRDSLGPEAFF.

This clonotype occurred many times. This chain's CDR3 is CASSFATQETQYF. In DNA form, the CDR3 reads TGTGCCAGCAGCTTCGCGACCCAAGAGACCCAGTACTTC. The V and J genes are TRBV7-6 and TRBJ2-5, with D unclear. V was cut by 3 bases and J by 1 base, with 6 bases left in between. Germline CDR1 and CDR2: SGHVS and FNYEAQ. The CDR3 loop spans 13 amino acids.

The chain joins TRBV29-1 to TRBJ1-2; D perhaps matches TRBD1 (6 bases). Trimming shortened V by 8 bases and J by 7 bases, and 20 bases separated the two germline ends. Germline CDR1 reads SQVTM; CDR2 reads ANQGSEA. There are 13 residues in the CDR3. The CDR3: CSSPEGGIGGYTF. CDR3 bases: TGCAGCAGTCCCGAGGGGGGAATTGGTGGCTACACCTTC.

The sample holds many counts of this clonotype. V gene TRBV28 combines with J gene TRBJ1-6; D gene uncertain. Per germline, CDR1 MDHEN and CDR2 SYDVKM. The CDR3 runs to 14 residues. V shed 8 bases and J shed 10 bases, with 18 bases lying between them. Here the CDR3 reads CASREASLPSPLHF. CDR3 DNA: TGTGCCAGCCGGGAGGCTTCCTTACCGTCACCCCTCCACTTT.

V and J are TRBV28 and TRBJ1-1; 8 bases match TRBD1. The ends lost 6 bases at V and 4 bases at J; junction bases unmatched: 16. CDR3 length: 17 amino acids. Germline V CDR1 and CDR2: MDHEN, SYDVKM. The CDR3 DNA reads TGTGCCAGCAGCTCCCACGCCGCAGGGGGCGGGAGCACTGAAGCTTTCTTT. Its protein is CASSSHAAGGGSTEAFF.

This sequence joins TRBV14 and TRBJ2-2; weak D call: TRBD2 (5 bases). From germline, CDR1 is SGHDN and CDR2 FVKESK. Trimming left V 5 bases short and J 6 bases short, with 19 bases between. The CDR3 is made up of 16 amino acids. The CDR3 loop is CASSSRTGRTAGELFF. CDR3 DNA sequence: TGTGCCAGCAGCTCCCGGACTGGGAGAACGGCCGGGGAGCTGTTTTTT.

In the case of this clonotype: Because it lacks the conserved phenylalanine or tryptophan at the end, this CDR3 is likely a read error. V gene TRBV12-3 or TRBV12-4 combines with J gene TRBJ2-7; D not resolved. The CDR3 is made up of 12 amino acids. V was shortened by 6 bases and J by 4 bases, with 10 bases between the two germline ends. In nucleotides, the CDR3 is TGTGCCAGCAGAAGCCCGGGTTACGAGCAGTACCTC. Encoded protein: CASRSPGYEQYL.

The genes are TRBV2 and TRBJ2-2; 9 bases fit TRBD2. There are 15 residues in the CDR3. Trimming took 6 bases from V and 5 from J; bases not matched to a gene: 7. Germline loops: CDR1 SNHLY, CDR2 FYNNEI. CDR3 nucleotides: TGTGCCAGCAGCTTTCTAGCGGGGTCGACCGGGGAGCTGTTTTTT. It yields the protein CASSFLAGSTGELFF.

This clonotype showed up many times. The rearrangement uses TRBV7-2 and TRBJ2-5; perhaps TRBD2 as D (6 bases). The length of the CDR3 is 16 residues. Between the trimmed V and J ends, which lost 8 bases and 2 bases, there was a span of 21 bases. CDR1 SGHTA and CDR2 FQGNSA come from the germline V gene. The chain's CDR3 is CASQKFSGEPQETQYF. The CDR3, as DNA: TGTGCCAGCCAGAAGTTTAGCGGTGAACCTCAAGAGACCCAGTACTTC.

A few counts support this clonotype. J is TRBJ1-2 and V is TRBV27; D gene ambiguous. CDR3 length: 13 amino acids. V lost 0 bases, J lost 6 bases, and 8 bases lay in between. Germline-derived CDR1 and CDR2 are MNHEY and SMNVEV (reference sequence). CDR3 DNA: TGTGCCAGCAGTTTATCGGTTACCCATGGCTACACCTTC. Translation: CASSLSVTHGYTF.

This chain joins TRBV6-5 and TRBJ2-7, with TRBD2 identical over 10 bases. V dropped 4 bases and J dropped 2; count of bases not matched to a gene: 8. Germline V gives CDR1 MNHEY, CDR2 SVGAGI. This CDR3 region has 16 residues. CDR3 coding DNA: TGTGCCAGCAGTTCTGGATCCACTAGCGGGACCTACGAGCAGTACTTC. Translated: CASSSGSTSGTYEQYF.

This clonotype was counted once. The rearrangement links TRBV5-6 to TRBJ1-1, with D uncertain. The CDR3 extends over 14 amino acids. Germline V gene sequence: CDR1 SGHDT, CDR2 YYEEEE. The germline V and J ends were trimmed by 2 bases and 12 bases, with 20 bases remaining between them. In DNA form, the CDR3 reads TGTGCCAGCAGCTTTGACCGGGCGCCTACCACGTCTTTCTTT. It specifies CASSFDRAPTTSFF.

The rearrangement joins TRBV29-1 to TRBJ2-7, with unresolved D. Trimming removed 7 bases at V and 4 bases at J, with 11 bases between. Germline loops: CDR1 SQVTM, CDR2 ANQGSEA. The length of the CDR3 is 11 residues. CDR3 coding DNA: TGCAGCGCCGAAGATCTATACGAGCAGTACTTC. Its translation is CSAEDLYEQYF.

The chain has TRBV29-1 and TRBJ2-7; D is perhaps TRBD2 (5 bases). Trimming stripped 1 base from V and 2 bases from J, with 9 bases between. This CDR3 comprises 13 residues. The V gene's germline CDR1 is SQVTM and CDR2 ANQGSEA. For the CDR3, the DNA is TGCAGCGTTGAAGGGGGAGACACCTACGAGCAGTACTTC. As protein: CSVEGGDTYEQYF.

This clonotype was recorded many times. The chain uses TRBV20-1 and TRBJ2-7; D is perhaps TRBD2 (6 bases). This CDR3 contains 13 residues. The V and J ends lost 3 bases and 7 bases respectively, with 16 bases between them. Germline V CDR1 and CDR2: DFQATT, SNEGSKA (reference sequence). This CDR3 reads CSASGGDVWEQYF. CDR3 nucleotides: TGCAGTGCTAGTGGCGGGGATGTATGGGAGCAGTACTTC.

The chain carries TRBV24-1 and TRBJ2-5, with TRBD1 identical over 8 bases. With V trimmed by 0 bases and J by 2 bases, 4 bases remained unmatched. The V gene's germline CDR1 is KGHDR and CDR2 SFDVKD. The CDR3 is 16 residues long. This chain's CDR3 is CATSDLPGTGQETQYF. The CDR3 nucleotides read TGTGCCACCAGTGATTTGCCCGGGACAGGTCAAGAGACCCAGTACTTC.

This chain links TRBV2 with TRBJ2-1; D is uncertain. The CDR3 spans 12 residues. Trimming stripped 1 base from V and 6 bases from J, with 4 bases between. CDR1 is SNHLY, CDR2 FYNNEI, per germline. This CDR3 is CASSEGPNEQFF. The CDR3 region has the DNA TGTGCCAGCAGTGAAGGCCCCAATGAGCAGTTCTTC.

This clonotype was seen many times. The CDR3 spells CASSLVGGTSEQYF. CDR3 DNA sequence: TGTGCCAGCAGCTTAGTCGGGGGAACTAGCGAGCAGTACTTC. The genes are TRBV7-2 and TRBJ2-7; possible D gene TRBD2, 6 bases. V lost 1 base and J 6 bases, leaving 13 bases between the germline ends. This CDR3 is 14 amino acids long. Germline V gene sequence: CDR1 SGHTA, CDR2 FQGNSA.

This clonotype was found once. The chain is built from TRBV20-1 and TRBJ2-2; D uncertain. Germline-derived CDR1 and CDR2 are DFQATT and SNEGSKA (reference sequence). Trimming took 2 bases from V and 3 from J, leaving 7 bases between them. The CDR3 has 13 amino acids. In nucleotides, the CDR3 is TGCAGTGCTAGATCTCAGTACACCGGGGAGCTGTTTTTT. This translates into CSARSQYTGELFF.